What follows is one T cell receptor beta chain and its context. Its antigen is undetermined. These data are taken from a study of T-cell reconstitution after alpha-beta-depleted transplantation in children. Study results and caveats: Surviving recipient T cells and thymic progenitors underlay high day-60 TCRbeta diversity in some patients. Several hundred expanded graft clones reportedly were the source of alpha-beta T cells about two months after transplant. Hyperexpanded clones declined; after one year, newly produced T cells mostly supplied diversity.

Unique molecular identifiers were incorporated when the TCRbeta library was constructed. A single record per CDR3 protein comes from TCRdb applying MiXCR to the PCR reads. The repertoire has 81,000 or so distinct CDR3 sequences, roughly a sixth of them found once; the top ten carry 20%. This sequence was found in a male patient between 2 and 15 years old who had a stem cell transplant for acute lymphoblastic leukemia, so the T cells may come from the graft donor. The specimen comprised PBMCs, mostly from graft donor cells, sampled 180 days after TCRalphabeta/CD19-depleted stem cell transplant.

The CDR3 loop reads CASSSQGSSEKLFF. DNA for the CDR3: TGTGCCAGCAGCTCACAGGGGAGTAGTGAAAAACTGTTTTTT. This chain uses TRBV11-2 with TRBJ1-4; 7 nucleotides agree with TRBD1. The CDR3 extends over 14 amino acids. Germline trimming cut 4 bases from V and 7 bases from J; bases unmatched to any gene: 6. CDR1 SGHAT and CDR2 FQNNGV come from the germline V gene.